The 18 T cell receptor beta chains presented below share a single source sample, sequenced in a study of T-cell memory formation after mild COVID-19. TCRdb passed the 5' RACE reads through MiXCR, listing each CDR3 protein once. The table lists a few hundred thousand distinct CDR3 sequences, about 16% of them singletons. Sequenced input: PBMCs or a T cell subset sorted from them (not recorded which). The receptors come from a young man who had mild COVID-19 (a few samples of this study predate the infection). Cell type and time point are not known.

The chain has TRBV4-1 and TRBJ1-1, with 9 bases matching TRBD1. The CDR3 totals 15 residues. Trimming removed 1 base from V and 5 bases from J; junction bases left unmatched: 5. Germline-derived CDR1 and CDR2 are MGHRA and YSYEKL. In DNA, the CDR3 is TGCGCCAGCAGCCAAGGGGGACAGGGTGGAACTGAAGCTTTCTTT. Translating it yields CASSQGGQGGTEAFF.

This clonotype was found a few times. V and J are TRBV5-6 and TRBJ1-2; D is perhaps TRBD1 (6 bases). Per germline, CDR1 SGHDT and CDR2 YYEEEE. V was cut by 1 base and J by 5 bases, with 12 bases left in between. This CDR3 comprises 14 residues. The CDR3 region has the DNA TGTGCCAGCAGCTTGCCCTTGCAGGGGTATGGCTACACCTTC. Protein: CASSLPLQGYGYTF. Complete variable domain (other parts from reference TRBV5-6 and TRBJ1-2): DAGVTQSPTHLIKTRGQQVTLRCSPKSGHDTVSWYQQALGQGPQFIFQYYEEEERQRGNFPDRFSGHQFPNYSSELNVNALLLGDSALYLCASSLPLQGYGYTFGSGTRLTVV.

There are many counts of this clonotype. The chain recombines TRBV7-2 with TRBJ2-3; 7 nucleotides match TRBD1. Germline V gene lookup returns CDR1 SGHTA and CDR2 FQGNSA. Trimming cost V 5 bases and J 1 base; bases outside gene matches: 0. The CDR3 is 13 amino acids. DNA for the CDR3: TGTGCCAGCAGCCAGGGGGGCACAGATACGCAGTATTTT. Its protein is CASSQGGTDTQYF.

The chain uses TRBV6-5 and TRBJ2-3; TRBD1 matches at 9 bases. The germline V gene encodes CDR1 MNHEY and CDR2 SVGAGI. CDR3 size: 15 residues. The ends lost 0 bases at V and 3 bases at J; junction bases unmatched: 1. DNA of the CDR3: TGTGCCAGCAGTTACTCCGGGACAGGGACAGATACGCAGTATTTT. Its translation: CASSYSGTGTDTQYF.

This clonotype has at least ten counts. The genes are TRBV4-2 and TRBJ2-5, with D tentatively TRBD2 (6 bases). V shed 1 base and J shed 4 bases, with 16 bases lying between them. Per germline, CDR1 LGHNA and CDR2 YNFKEQ. CDR3 length equals 16 residues. Here the CDR3 reads CASSQGLAGLVETQYF. CDR3 in DNA: TGTGCCAGCAGCCAAGGGCTGGCGGGGCTGGTAGAGACCCAGTACTTC.

This clonotype was seen at least ten times. The chain is built from TRBV4-3 and TRBJ1-2; D might be TRBD1 (5 bases). In germline, CDR1 is LGHNA, CDR2 YSLEER. This CDR3 is 16 amino acids long. V shed 6 bases and J shed 3 bases, with 20 bases lying between them. The CDR3 DNA sequence: TGCGCCAGCAGGGGTTTTTCGAGGTCGGGGGACTATGGCTACACCTTC. Translation: CASRGFSRSGDYGYTF.

The chain employs TRBV7-2 and TRBJ1-5; tentatively, D is TRBD1 (5 bases). Germline CDR1 SGHTA, CDR2 FQGNSA. The CDR3 consists of 17 residues. The V end lost 1 base, the J end lost 5 bases, and 18 bases lay between the germline ends. This CDR3 reads CASSLGAGNRGDQPQHF. CDR3 DNA: TGTGCCAGCAGCTTAGGGGCAGGGAATCGGGGGGATCAGCCCCAGCATTTT.

This CDR3 is CGYSSNYGYTF. CDR3 in DNA: TGCGGATACAGTTCTAACTATGGCTACACCTTC. V is TRBV20-1 and J is TRBJ1-2; D not certain. The CDR3 extends over 11 amino acids. CDR1 is DFQATT, CDR2 SNEGSKA, per germline (reference sequence).

The chain couples TRBV12-3 or TRBV12-4 to TRBJ1-5, with unresolved D. The CDR3 sequence is 13 residues long. Trimming pared 3 bases from V and 6 bases from J, leaving 9 bases between. This CDR3 is CASSFSTGQPQHF. The DNA of the CDR3 is TGTGCCAGCAGTTTCAGTACGGGTCAGCCCCAGCATTTT.

This clonotype was counted only a few times. The chain couples TRBV4-1 to TRBJ2-3, with D unclear. V gave up 1 base and J gave up 2 bases, with 7 bases separating them. CDR3 length equals 14 residues. Germline V gene lookup returns CDR1 MGHRA and CDR2 YSYEKL. In DNA, the CDR3 is TGCGCCAGCAGCCAAGTGGCTTACACAGATACGCAGTATTTT. Its translation is CASSQVAYTDTQYF.

This clonotype was counted only a few times. V usage is TRBV4-2 and J usage is TRBJ2-2; no definite D call. With 5 bases removed from V and 6 bases from J, the gap between germline ends came to 10 bases. The CDR3 has 13 residues. From germline, CDR1 is LGHNA and CDR2 YNFKEQ. CDR3 DNA: TGTGCCAGCAGCGAAGCCGCCCCCGGGGAGCTGTTTTTT. It encodes CASSEAAPGELFF.

CDR3 sequence (DNA): TGTGCCAGCGCACGGTTGGGTCAGCTCTACGAGCAGTACTTC. It specifies CASARLGQLYEQYF. The V call is TRBV27, the J call TRBJ2-7; D ambiguous. Germline loops: CDR1 MNHEY, CDR2 SMNVEV (reference sequence). This CDR3 comprises 14 residues. Trimming took off 8 bases at V and 3 bases at J, with 17 bases between the two ends.

This rearrangement joins TRBV9 to TRBJ2-3; TRBD1 agrees at 8 bases. Looked up from germline, CDR1 is SGDLS and CDR2 is YYNGEE. After removal of 3 bases from V and 0 bases from J, the junction contained 6 bases not matched to a gene. This CDR3 is 16 amino acids long. CDR3 sequence reads: CASSDGRDRSTDTQYF. CDR3 nucleotide sequence: TGTGCCAGCAGCGACGGCCGGGACAGGAGCACAGATACGCAGTATTTT. The full variable domain, in which reference TRBV9 and TRBJ2-3 provide the parts outside the CDR3, is DSGVTQTPKHLITATGQRVTLRCSPRSGDLSVYWYQQSLDQGLQFLIQYYNGEERAKGNILERFSAQQFPDLHSELNLSSLELGDSALYFCASSDGRDRSTDTQYFGPGTRLTVL.

The CDR3 reads CASSERPVGLGKTQYF. The CDR3 DNA sequence: TGTGCCAGCAGTGAACGCCCGGTGGGCCTAGGGAAGACCCAGTACTTC. The chain has TRBV6-1 and TRBJ2-5, with unresolved D. CDR1 is MNHNS and CDR2 is SASEGT in the germline V gene. The CDR3 runs 16 residues. Trimming removed 2 bases at V and 6 bases at J, with 19 bases between.

The CDR3 coding sequence is TGTGCCAGCAGCTTTAGCGGGGGCTACCAAGAGACCCAGTACTTC. Its translation: CASSFSGGYQETQYF. J is TRBJ2-5 and V is TRBV7-2; 9 bases agree with TRBD2. The CDR3 loop spans 15 amino acids. The J segment lost 0 bases and the V segment lost 3 bases, leaving 2 bases of the junction unmatched. CDR1 is SGHTA, CDR2 FQGNSA, per germline.

A few counts support this clonotype. The CDR3 protein is CASSQLAGVETQYF. The DNA for the CDR3 is TGCGCCAGCAGCCAACTAGCGGGGGTCGAGACCCAGTACTTC. The chain joins TRBV5-1 to TRBJ2-5; 11 nucleotides align to TRBD2. V was clipped by 4 bases and J by 5 bases; unmatched bases: 4. The germline CDR1 and CDR2 sequences are SGHRS and YFSETQ. The CDR3 has 14 amino acids.

This clonotype was counted between two and nine times. The CDR3 sequence is CASRLLDGNSFNQPQHF. Here the CDR3 DNA reads TGTGCCAGCAGACTCCTCGATGGGAACAGCTTCAATCAGCCCCAGCATTTT. The chain has TRBV2 and TRBJ1-5; D uncertain. The length of the CDR3 is 17 residues. V lost 6 bases, J lost 3 bases, and 21 bases lay in between. Germline assignment: CDR1 SNHLY and CDR2 FYNNEI.

This rearrangement joins TRBV11-2 to TRBJ2-5, with D perhaps matching TRBD1 (6 bases). The CDR3 loop spans 12 amino acids. Germline-derived CDR1 and CDR2 are SGHAT and FQNNGV. V was shortened by 9 bases and J by 5 bases, with 13 bases between the two germline ends. The CDR3 DNA reads TGTGCCAGTGGGTGGGGGCTGGAGACCCAGTACTTC. Its protein product is CASGWGLETQYF.